A selection of T cell receptor beta chains follows, all from one sample in a study of blood T cell repertoires in COVID-19. The assay was immunoSEQ multiplex PCR, and TCRdb's table has in-frame clones only and misses some. The sample shows some 60,000 clones, 77% of them seen only once. Sample: peripheral blood. The source of these receptors is a human donor in a cohort sampled during active COVID-19. CDR3s include the opening cysteine and the closing phenylalanine or tryptophan. D genes are given only for firm matches. Where a row states a size, it is once, few, many or the class of an expanded clone; other rows omit it.

cdr3_aa: CASSFGGRAHEQFF; cdr3_nt: TGTGCCAGCAGCTTTGGCGGGAGGGCCCATGAGCAGTTCTTC; clone_size: .; j_call: TRBJ2-1; v_call: TRBV7-9; d_call: TRBD2
cdr3_aa: CASSSLTSSSYNEQFF; cdr3_nt: TGCGCCAGCAGCTCACTTACTAGCTCCTCCTACAATGAGCAGTTCTTC; clone_size: .; j_call: TRBJ2-1; v_call: TRBV5-1; d_call: .
cdr3_aa: CASRTHLAGGAGELFF; cdr3_nt: TGTGCCAGCAGAACCCACCTAGCGGGGGGAGCCGGGGAGCTGTTTTTT; clone_size: .; j_call: TRBJ2-2; v_call: TRBV27; d_call: TRBD2
cdr3_aa: CASSYGTPNTGELFF; cdr3_nt: TGTGCCAGCAGTTACGGGACACCGAACACCGGGGAGCTGTTTTTT; clone_size: .; j_call: TRBJ2-2; v_call: TRBV6-5; d_call: .
cdr3_aa: CASSLTAETEAFF; cdr3_nt: TGCGCCAGCAGCCTTACAGCCGAGACTGAAGCTTTCTTT; clone_size: few; j_call: TRBJ1-1; v_call: TRBV4-3; d_call: .
cdr3_aa: CASSSPGGTSETQYF; cdr3_nt: TGTGCCAGCAGCTCCCCCGGGGGTACATCAGAGACCCAGTACTTC; clone_size: .; j_call: TRBJ2-5; v_call: TRBV7-2; d_call: .
cdr3_aa: CASSFGGGREAFF; cdr3_nt: TGTGCCAGCAGCTTCGGAGGGGGCCGTGAAGCTTTCTTT; clone_size: .; j_call: TRBJ1-1; v_call: TRBV11-3; d_call: TRBD1
cdr3_aa: CASSLEGASPLHF; cdr3_nt: TGTGCCAGCAGCTTAGAAGGGGCTTCACCCCTCCACTTT; clone_size: .; j_call: TRBJ1-6; v_call: TRBV11-2; d_call: .
cdr3_aa: CASQKEGWTEAFF; cdr3_nt: TGTGCCAGTCAGAAGGAGGGGTGGACTGAAGCTTTCTTT; clone_size: .; j_call: TRBJ1-1; v_call: TRBV19; d_call: .
cdr3_aa: CASFRGRDIGYTF; cdr3_nt: TGTGCCAGCTTTAGGGGGCGCGATATTGGCTACACCTTC; clone_size: .; j_call: TRBJ1-2; v_call: TRBV21-1; d_call: .
cdr3_aa: CASTLDIRAMNTEAFF; cdr3_nt: TGCGCCAGCACCCTGGACATACGCGCGATGAACACTGAAGCTTTCTTT; clone_size: .; j_call: TRBJ1-1; v_call: TRBV5-1; d_call: .
cdr3_aa: CASSPGVNTEAFF; cdr3_nt: TGTGCCAGCAGCCCAGGGGTGAACACTGAAGCTTTCTTT; clone_size: once; j_call: TRBJ1-1; v_call: TRBV28; d_call: .
cdr3_aa: CATSDTGEPQGDTQYF; cdr3_nt: TGTGCCACCAGTGATACAGGGGAACCGCAAGGAGATACGCAGTATTTT; clone_size: .; j_call: TRBJ2-3; v_call: TRBV24-1; d_call: TRBD1
cdr3_aa: CAWSETGEETQYF; cdr3_nt: TGTGCCTGGAGTGAAACAGGGGAAGAGACCCAGTACTTC; clone_size: .; j_call: TRBJ2-5; v_call: TRBV30; d_call: TRBD1
cdr3_aa: CASSYPGGKDEQYF; cdr3_nt: TGTGCCAGCAGCTACCCGGGGGGGAAGGACGAGCAGTACTTC; clone_size: .; j_call: TRBJ2-7; v_call: TRBV3-1/TRBV3-2; d_call: TRBD2
cdr3_aa: CASGLGTSGESTDTQYF; cdr3_nt: TGTGCTAGTGGTCTCGGGACTAGCGGGGAAAGCACAGATACGCAGTATTTT; clone_size: .; j_call: TRBJ2-3; v_call: TRBV12-5; d_call: TRBD2
cdr3_aa: CAWSDPGGNEKLFF; cdr3_nt: TGTGCCTGGAGTGACCCCGGCGGGAATGAAAAACTGTTTTTT; clone_size: .; j_call: TRBJ1-4; v_call: TRBV30; d_call: .
cdr3_aa: CASSLARYGEAFF; cdr3_nt: TGCGCCAGCAGCTTGGCGCGATACGGGGAAGCTTTCTTT; clone_size: .; j_call: TRBJ1-1; v_call: TRBV5-1; d_call: .
cdr3_aa: CASSVGPTGDDEQYF; cdr3_nt: TGTGCCAGCAGCGTAGGACCTACAGGGGACGACGAGCAGTACTTC; clone_size: once; j_call: TRBJ2-7; v_call: TRBV9; d_call: TRBD1